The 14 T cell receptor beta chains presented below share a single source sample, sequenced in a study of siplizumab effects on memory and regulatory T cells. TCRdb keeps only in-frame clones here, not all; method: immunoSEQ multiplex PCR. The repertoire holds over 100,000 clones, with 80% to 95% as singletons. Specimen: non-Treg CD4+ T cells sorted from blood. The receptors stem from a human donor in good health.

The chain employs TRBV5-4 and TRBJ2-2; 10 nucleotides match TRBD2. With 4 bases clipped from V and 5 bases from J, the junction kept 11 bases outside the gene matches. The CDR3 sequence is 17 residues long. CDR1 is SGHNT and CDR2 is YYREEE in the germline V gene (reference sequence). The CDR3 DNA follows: TGTGCCAGCAGCAACACCCCTAGCGGGGGAAATACCGGGGAGCTGTTTTTT. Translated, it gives CASSNTPSGGNTGELFF. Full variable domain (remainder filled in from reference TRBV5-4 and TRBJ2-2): ETGVTQSPTHLIKTRGQQVTLRCSSQSGHNTVSWYQQALGQGPQFIFQYYREEENGRGNFPPRFSGLQFPNYSSELNVNALELDDSALYLCASSNTPSGGNTGELFFGEGSRLTVL.

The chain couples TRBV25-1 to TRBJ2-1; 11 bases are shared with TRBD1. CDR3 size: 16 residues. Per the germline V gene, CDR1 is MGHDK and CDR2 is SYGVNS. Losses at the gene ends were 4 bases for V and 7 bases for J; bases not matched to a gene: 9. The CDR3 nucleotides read TGTGCCAGCAGTGCGGGGGGGACAGGGGGTTTGAATGAGCAGTTCTTC. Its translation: CASSAGGTGGLNEQFF.

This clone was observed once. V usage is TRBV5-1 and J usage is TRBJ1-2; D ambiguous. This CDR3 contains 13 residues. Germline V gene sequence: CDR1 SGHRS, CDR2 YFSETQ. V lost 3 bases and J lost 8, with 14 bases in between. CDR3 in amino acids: CASSSSSVVGYTF. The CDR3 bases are TGCGCCAGCAGCTCCTCCAGTGTTGTAGGCTACACCTTC.

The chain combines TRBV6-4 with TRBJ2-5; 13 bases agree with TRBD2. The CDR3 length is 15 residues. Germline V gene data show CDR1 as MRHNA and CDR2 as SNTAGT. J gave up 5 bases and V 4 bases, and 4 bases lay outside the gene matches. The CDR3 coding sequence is TGTGCCAGCAGTGCCCTACTAGCGGGGGGGGAGACCCAGTACTTC. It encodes CASSALLAGGETQYF.

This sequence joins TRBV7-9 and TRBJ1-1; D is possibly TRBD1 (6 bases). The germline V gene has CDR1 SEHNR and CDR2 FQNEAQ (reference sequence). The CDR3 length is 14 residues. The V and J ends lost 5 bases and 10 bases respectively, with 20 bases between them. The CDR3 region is CASSPSDRLGGAFF. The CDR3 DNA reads TGTGCCAGCAGCCCTTCGGACAGACTCGGAGGAGCTTTCTTT.

The CDR3 DNA follows: TGTGCCAGTTCCGCGTTGGGGGGGGGCACAGATACGCAGTATTTT. Protein product: CASSALGGGTDTQYF. This chain connects TRBV19 to TRBJ2-3; 7 bases align to TRBD2. The CDR3 totals 15 residues. The V and J ends lost 8 bases and 1 base, in that order; junction bases with no gene match: 9. Germline V gene lookup returns CDR1 LNHDA and CDR2 SQIVND (reference sequence).

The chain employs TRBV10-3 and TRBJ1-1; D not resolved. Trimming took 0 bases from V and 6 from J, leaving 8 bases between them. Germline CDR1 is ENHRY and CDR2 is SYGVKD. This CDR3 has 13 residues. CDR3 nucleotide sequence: TGTGCCATCAGTGAGTCCGGGTATGCTGAAGCTTTCTTT. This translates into CAISESGYAEAFF.

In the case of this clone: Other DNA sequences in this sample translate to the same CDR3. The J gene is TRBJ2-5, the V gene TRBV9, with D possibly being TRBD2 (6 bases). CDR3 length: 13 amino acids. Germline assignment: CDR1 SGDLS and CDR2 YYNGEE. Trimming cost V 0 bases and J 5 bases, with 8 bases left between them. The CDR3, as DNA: TGTGCCAGCAGCGTAGGAGGGAGGGAGACCCAGTACTTC. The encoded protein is CASSVGGRETQYF.

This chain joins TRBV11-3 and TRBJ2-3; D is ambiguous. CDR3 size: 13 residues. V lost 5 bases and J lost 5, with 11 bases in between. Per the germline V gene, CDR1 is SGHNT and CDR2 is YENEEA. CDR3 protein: CASSHGRIDTQYF. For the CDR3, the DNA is TGTGCCAGCAGCCACGGACGAATAGATACGCAGTATTTT.

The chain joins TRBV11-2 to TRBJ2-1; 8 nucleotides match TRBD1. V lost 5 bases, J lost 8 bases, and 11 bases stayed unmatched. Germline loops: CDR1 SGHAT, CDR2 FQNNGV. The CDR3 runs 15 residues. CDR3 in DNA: TGTGCCAGCAGCCAGACCCAGGGGGCTTGGGATGAGCAGTTCTTC. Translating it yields CASSQTQGAWDEQFF.

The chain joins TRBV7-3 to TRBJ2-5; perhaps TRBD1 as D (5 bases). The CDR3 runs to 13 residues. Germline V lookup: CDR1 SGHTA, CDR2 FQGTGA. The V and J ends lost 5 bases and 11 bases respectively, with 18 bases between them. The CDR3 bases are TGTGCCAGCAGCCCAAGGGGCCAAGGAGAGCAGTACTTC. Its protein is CASSPRGQGEQYF.

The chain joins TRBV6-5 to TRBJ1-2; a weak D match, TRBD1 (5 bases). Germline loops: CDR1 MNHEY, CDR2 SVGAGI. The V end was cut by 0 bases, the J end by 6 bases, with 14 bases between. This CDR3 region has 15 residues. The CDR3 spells CASSYSNRQGNGYTF. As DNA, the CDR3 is TGTGCCAGCAGTTACTCGAACCGGCAGGGAAATGGCTACACCTTC.

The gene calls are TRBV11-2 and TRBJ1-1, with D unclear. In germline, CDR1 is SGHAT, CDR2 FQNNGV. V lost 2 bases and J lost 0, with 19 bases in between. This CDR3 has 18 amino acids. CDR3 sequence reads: CASSLRVIGVTMNTEAFF. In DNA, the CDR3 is TGTGCCAGCAGCTTACGCGTCATTGGGGTAACCATGAACACTGAAGCTTTCTTT.

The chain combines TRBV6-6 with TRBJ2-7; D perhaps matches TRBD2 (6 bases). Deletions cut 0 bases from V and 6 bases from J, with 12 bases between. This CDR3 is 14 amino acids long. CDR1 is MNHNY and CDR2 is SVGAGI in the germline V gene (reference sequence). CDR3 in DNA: TGTGCCAGCAGTTACTCGAAACTAGCCTCCGAGCAGTACTTC. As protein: CASSYSKLASEQYF.